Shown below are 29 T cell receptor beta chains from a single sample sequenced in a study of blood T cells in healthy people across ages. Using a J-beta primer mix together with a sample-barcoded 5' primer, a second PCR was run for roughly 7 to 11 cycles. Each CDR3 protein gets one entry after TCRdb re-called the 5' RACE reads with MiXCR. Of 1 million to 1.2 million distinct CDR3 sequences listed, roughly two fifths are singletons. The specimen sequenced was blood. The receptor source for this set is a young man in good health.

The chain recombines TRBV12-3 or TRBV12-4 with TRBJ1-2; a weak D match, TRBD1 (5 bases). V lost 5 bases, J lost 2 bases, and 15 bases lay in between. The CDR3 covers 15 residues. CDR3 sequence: CASSPGRVFNYGYTF. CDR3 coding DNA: TGTGCCAGCAGTCCTGGCAGGGTGTTCAACTATGGCTACACCTTC.

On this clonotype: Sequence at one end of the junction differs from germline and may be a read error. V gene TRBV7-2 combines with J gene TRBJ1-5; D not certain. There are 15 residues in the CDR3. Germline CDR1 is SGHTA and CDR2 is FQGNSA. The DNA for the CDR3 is TGTGCCAGCAGCCCGCGGGCCTATAGCAATCGGCCCCAGCATTTT. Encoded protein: CASSPRAYSNRPQHF.

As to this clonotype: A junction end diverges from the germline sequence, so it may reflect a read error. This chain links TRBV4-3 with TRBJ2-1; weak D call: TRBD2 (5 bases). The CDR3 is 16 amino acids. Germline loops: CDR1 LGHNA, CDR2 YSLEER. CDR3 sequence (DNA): TGCGCCAGCAGCCAAGATCGCCGGGGTGGGTACAAGGAGCAGTTCTTC. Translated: CASSQDRRGGYKEQFF.

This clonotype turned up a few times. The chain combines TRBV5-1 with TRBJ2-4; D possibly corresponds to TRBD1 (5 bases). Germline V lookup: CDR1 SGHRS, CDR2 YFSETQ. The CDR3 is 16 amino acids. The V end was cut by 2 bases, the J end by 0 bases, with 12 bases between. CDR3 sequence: CASSLSDSIAKNIQYF. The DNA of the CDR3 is TGCGCCAGCAGCTTAAGCGACAGTATAGCCAAAAACATTCAGTACTTC. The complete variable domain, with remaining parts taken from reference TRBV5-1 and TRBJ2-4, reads KAGVTQTPRYLIKTRGQQVTLSCSPISGHRSVSWYQQTPGQGLQFLFEYFSETQRNKGNFPGRFSGRQFSNSRSEMNVSTLELGDSALYLCASSLSDSIAKNIQYFGAGTRLSVL.

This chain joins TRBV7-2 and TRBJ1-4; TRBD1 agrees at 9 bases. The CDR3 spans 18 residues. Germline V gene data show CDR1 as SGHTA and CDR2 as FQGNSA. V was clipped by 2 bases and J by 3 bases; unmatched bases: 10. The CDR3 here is CASSLRGQGIVSNEKLFF. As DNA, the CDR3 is TGTGCCAGCAGCTTAAGGGGACAGGGAATTGTGTCTAATGAAAAACTGTTTTTT.

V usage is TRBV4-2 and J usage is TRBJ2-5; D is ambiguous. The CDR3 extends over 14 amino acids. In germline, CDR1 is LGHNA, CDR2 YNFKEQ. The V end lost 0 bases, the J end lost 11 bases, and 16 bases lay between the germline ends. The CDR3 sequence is CASSQDLSTNEQYF. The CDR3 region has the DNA TGTGCCAGCAGCCAAGATCTTTCGACCAATGAGCAGTACTTC.

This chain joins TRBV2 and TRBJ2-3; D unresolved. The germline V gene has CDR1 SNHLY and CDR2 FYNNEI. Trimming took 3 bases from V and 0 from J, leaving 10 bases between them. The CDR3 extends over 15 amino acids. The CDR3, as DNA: TGTGCCAGCAGTGATATTGAGGTTAGCACAGATACGCAGTATTTT. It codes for CASSDIEVSTDTQYF.

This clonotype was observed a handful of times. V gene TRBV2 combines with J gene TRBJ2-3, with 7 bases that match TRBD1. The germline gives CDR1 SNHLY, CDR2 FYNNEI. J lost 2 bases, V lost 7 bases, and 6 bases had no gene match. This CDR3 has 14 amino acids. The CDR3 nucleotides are TGTGCCAGCATTAGGGACAGTACCACAGATACGCAGTATTTT. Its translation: CASIRDSTTDTQYF.

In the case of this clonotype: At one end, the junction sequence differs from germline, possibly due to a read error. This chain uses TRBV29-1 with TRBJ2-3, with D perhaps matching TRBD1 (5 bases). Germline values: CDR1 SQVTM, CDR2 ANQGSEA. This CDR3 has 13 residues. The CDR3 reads CSARKSATGTQYF. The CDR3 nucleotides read TGCAGCGCCAGGAAGTCAGCCACAGGTACGCAGTATTTT.

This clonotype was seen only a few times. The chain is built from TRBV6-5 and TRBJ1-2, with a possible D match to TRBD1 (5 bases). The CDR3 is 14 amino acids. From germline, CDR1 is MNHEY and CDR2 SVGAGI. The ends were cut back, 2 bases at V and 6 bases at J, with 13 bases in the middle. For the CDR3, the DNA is TGTGCCAGCAGTTACGAGGGGAAATCGGATGGCTACACCTTC. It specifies CASSYEGKSDGYTF.

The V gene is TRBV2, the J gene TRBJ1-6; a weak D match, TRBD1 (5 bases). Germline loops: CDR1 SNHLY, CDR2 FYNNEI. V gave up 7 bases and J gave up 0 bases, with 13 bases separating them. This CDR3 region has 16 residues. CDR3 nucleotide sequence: TGTGCCAGCAAAGGAGAGGGGATCTCCTATAATTCACCCCTCCACTTT. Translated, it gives CASKGEGISYNSPLHF. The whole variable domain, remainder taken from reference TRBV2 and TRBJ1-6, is EPEVTQTPSHQVTQMGQEVILRCVPISNHLYFYWYRQILGQKVEFLVSFYNNEISEKSEIFDDQFSVERPDGSNFTLKIRSTKLEDSAMYFCASKGEGISYNSPLHFGNGTRLTVT.

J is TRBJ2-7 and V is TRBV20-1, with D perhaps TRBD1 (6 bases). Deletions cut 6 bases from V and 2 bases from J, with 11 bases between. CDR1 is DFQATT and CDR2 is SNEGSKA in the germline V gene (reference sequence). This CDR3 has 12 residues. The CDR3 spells CSATGNPYEQYF. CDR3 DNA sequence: TGCAGTGCAACAGGGAATCCCTACGAGCAGTACTTC.

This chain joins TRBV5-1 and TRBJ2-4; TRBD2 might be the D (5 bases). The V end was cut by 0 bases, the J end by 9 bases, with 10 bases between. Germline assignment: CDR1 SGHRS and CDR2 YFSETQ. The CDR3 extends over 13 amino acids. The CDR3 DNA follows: TGCGCCAGCAGCTTGGAGCTAGCTAGCATTCAGTACTTC. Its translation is CASSLELASIQYF.

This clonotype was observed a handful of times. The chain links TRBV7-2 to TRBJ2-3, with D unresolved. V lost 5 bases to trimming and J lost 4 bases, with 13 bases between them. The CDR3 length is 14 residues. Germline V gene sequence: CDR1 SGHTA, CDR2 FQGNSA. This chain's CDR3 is CASSPRALSDTQYF. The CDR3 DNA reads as TGTGCCAGCAGCCCCCGGGCGTTATCAGATACGCAGTATTTT.

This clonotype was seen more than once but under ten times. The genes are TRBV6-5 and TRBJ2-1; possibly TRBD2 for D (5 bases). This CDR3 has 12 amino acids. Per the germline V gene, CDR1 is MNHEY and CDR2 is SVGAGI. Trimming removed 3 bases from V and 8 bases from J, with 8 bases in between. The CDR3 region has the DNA TGTGCCAGCAGTTATGACGGGGATGAGCAGTTCTTC. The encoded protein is CASSYDGDEQFF.

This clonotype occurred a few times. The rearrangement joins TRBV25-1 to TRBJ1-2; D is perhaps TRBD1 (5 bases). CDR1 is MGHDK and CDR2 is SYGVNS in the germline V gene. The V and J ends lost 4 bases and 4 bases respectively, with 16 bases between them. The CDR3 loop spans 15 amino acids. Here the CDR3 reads CASSGDSRTSYGYTF. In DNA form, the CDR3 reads TGTGCCAGCAGTGGCGACAGCCGAACCAGCTATGGCTACACCTTC.

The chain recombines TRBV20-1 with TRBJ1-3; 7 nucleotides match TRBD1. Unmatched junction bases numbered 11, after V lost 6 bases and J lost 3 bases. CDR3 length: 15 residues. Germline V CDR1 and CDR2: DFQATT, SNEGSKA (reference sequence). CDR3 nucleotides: TGCAGTGCGAGGACAGGACCTTCGCTTGGAAACACCATATATTTT. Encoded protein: CSARTGPSLGNTIYF.

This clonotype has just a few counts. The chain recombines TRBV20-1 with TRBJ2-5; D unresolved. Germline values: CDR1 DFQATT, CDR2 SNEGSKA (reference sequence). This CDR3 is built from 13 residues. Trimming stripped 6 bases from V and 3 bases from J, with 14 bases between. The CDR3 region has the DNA TGCAGTGCCAACCACCCGGCCGAAGAGACCCAGTACTTC. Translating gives CSANHPAEETQYF.

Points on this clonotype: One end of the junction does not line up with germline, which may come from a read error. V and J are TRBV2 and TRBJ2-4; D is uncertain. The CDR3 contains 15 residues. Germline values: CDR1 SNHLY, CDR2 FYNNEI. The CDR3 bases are TGTGCCGGCAGTGAAGCTACCGTAGCCAAAAACATTCAGTACTTC. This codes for CAGSEATVAKNIQYF.

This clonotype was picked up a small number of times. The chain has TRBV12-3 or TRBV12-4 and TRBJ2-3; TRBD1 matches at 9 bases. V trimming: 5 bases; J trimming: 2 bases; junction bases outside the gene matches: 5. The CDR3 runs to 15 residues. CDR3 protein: CASSPQGANTDTQYF. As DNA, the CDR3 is TGTGCCAGCAGTCCACAGGGGGCAAACACAGATACGCAGTATTTT.

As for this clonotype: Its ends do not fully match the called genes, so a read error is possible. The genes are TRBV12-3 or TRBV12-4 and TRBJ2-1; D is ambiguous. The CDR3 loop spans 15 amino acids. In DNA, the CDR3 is TGTGCCAGCAGTGTAGCTTCGACCTGGGGCAATGAGCAGTTCTTC. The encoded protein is CASSVASTWGNEQFF.

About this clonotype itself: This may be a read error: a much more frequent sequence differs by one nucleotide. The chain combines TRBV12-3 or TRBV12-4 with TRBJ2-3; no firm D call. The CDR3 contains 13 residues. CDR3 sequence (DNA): TGTGCCTGCAGACCCGAACACGTAGATACGCAGTATTTT. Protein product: CACRPEHVDTQYF.

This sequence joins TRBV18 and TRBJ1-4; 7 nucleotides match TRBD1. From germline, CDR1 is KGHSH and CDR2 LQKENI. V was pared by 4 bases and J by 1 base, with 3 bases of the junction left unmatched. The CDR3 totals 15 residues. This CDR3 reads CASSQGARTNEKLFF. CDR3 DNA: TGTGCCAGCTCACAGGGGGCCCGAACTAATGAAAAACTGTTTTTT.

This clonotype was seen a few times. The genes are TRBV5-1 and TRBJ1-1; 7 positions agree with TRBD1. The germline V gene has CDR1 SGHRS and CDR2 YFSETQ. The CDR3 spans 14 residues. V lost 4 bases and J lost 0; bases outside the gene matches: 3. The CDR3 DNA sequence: TGCGCCAGCAGCACAGGGGAGGTGAACACTGAAGCTTTCTTT. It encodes CASSTGEVNTEAFF.

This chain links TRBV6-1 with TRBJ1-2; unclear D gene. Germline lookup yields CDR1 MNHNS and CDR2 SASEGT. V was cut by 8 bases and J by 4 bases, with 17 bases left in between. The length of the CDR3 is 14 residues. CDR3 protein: CASVQRGLLYGYTF. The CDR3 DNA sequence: TGTGCCAGCGTGCAGAGAGGGTTGCTCTATGGCTACACCTTC.

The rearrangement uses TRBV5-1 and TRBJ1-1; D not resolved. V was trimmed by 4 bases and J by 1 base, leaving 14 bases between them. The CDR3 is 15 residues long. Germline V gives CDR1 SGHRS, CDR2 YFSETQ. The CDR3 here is CASSIGPQGNTEAFF. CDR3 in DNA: TGCGCCAGCAGCATTGGTCCCCAAGGGAACACTGAAGCTTTCTTT.

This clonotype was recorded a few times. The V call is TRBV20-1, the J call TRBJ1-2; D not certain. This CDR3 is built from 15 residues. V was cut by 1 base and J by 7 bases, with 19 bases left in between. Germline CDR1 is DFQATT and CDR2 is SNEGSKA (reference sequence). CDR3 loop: CSARVSGSPWAGYTF. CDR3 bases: TGCAGTGCTAGAGTCTCGGGCTCTCCATGGGCTGGCTACACCTTC.

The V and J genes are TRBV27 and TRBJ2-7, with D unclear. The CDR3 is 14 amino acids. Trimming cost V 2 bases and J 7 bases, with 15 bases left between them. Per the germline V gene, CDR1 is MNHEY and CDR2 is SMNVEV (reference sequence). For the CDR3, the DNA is TGTGCCAGCAGTTTAGCACTATCCTACAATGAGCAGTACTTC. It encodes CASSLALSYNEQYF.

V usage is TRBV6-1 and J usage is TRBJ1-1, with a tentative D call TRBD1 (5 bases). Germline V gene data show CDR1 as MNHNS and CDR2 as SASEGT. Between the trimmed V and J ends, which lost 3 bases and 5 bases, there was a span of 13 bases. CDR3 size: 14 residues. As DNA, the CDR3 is TGTGCCAGCAGTGACAGGAATTGGGGGACTGAAGCTTTCTTT. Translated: CASSDRNWGTEAFF.